A single sample is the source of the 20 T cell receptor beta chains below, sequenced in a study of CD8+CD57+ T cells in acquired aplastic anemia. Profiles of TCR beta VDJ and CDR3 were generated from a genomic DNA template. One entry per CDR3 protein results from TCRdb running MiXCR on the reads. The table shows 150,000 to 200,000 distinct CDR3 sequences, with less than 50% occurring only once. Sequenced patients had shown CD8+CD57+ cell expansion by flow cytometry. The sequenced sample was sorted CD4+, CD8+, or CD8+CD57+ T cells (not recorded which) from PBMCs. These receptors were obtained from a human donor with aplastic anemia.

This clonotype was picked up many times. The DNA of the CDR3 is TGTGCCAGCAGCTTAGACATCAGGGTAACTCAAGCTTTCTTT. The encoded protein is CASSLDIRVTQAFF. The chain uses TRBV7-2 and TRBJ1-1, with D possibly matching TRBD1 (5 bases). Germline CDR1 and CDR2: SGHTA and FQGNSA. V was shortened by 1 base and J by 9 bases, with 15 bases between the two germline ends. The CDR3 is 14 residues long.

Note on this clonotype: A much larger clonotype is one base distant, so this may be a read error. The CDR3 DNA sequence: TGTGCCAGCGGTTACGGCTATAACCCTCGAGGCACTGAAGCTTTCTTT. Protein sequence: CASGYGYNPRGTEAFF. The chain joins TRBV6-2 or TRBV6-3 to TRBJ1-1, with D hard to call. Germline values: CDR1 MNHEY, CDR2 SVGEGT. The CDR3 has 16 residues.

The chain joins TRBV7-8 to TRBJ2-1, with no clear D. Trimming cost V 5 bases and J 12 bases, with 20 bases left between them. CDR3 length: 14 residues. CDR1 SGHVS and CDR2 FQNEAQ come from the germline V gene. In nucleotides, the CDR3 is TGTGCCAGCAGCCCACGTGGCCGCGGTCCCCGGCAGTTCTTC. Translating it yields CASSPRGRGPRQFF.

This rearrangement joins TRBV7-9 to TRBJ1-5; possibly TRBD1 for D (6 bases). The CDR3 spans 15 residues. The V end lost 5 bases, the J end lost 4 bases, and 15 bases lay between the germline ends. The V gene's germline CDR1 is SEHNR and CDR2 FQNEAQ (reference sequence). The CDR3 region is CASSPKGVGNQPQHF. DNA for the CDR3: TGTGCCAGCAGCCCGAAGGGGGTGGGGAATCAGCCCCAGCATTTT.

The sample holds one count of this clonotype. The chain carries TRBV7-3 and TRBJ1-1, with D possibly TRBD1 on 6 matching bases. Deletions cut 1 base from V and 4 bases from J, with 16 bases between. Germline values: CDR1 SGHTA, CDR2 FQGTGA. This CDR3 contains 16 residues. The CDR3 nucleotides are TGTGCCAGCAGCTTAAGATTTGATAGAGGGGGCACTGAAGCTTTCTTT. As protein: CASSLRFDRGGTEAFF.

Concerning this clonotype itself: A much larger clone sits a single nucleotide away, making a read error possible. V and J are TRBV9 and TRBJ2-3; 13 positions agree with TRBD2. Germline V CDR1 and CDR2: SGDLS, YYNGEE. The CDR3 contains 17 residues. V dropped 4 bases and J dropped 2; count of bases not matched to a gene: 7. As DNA, the CDR3 is TGTGCCAGCAGCACAACTAGCGGGAGGGGGGCCACAGATACGCAGTATTTT. Translated: CASSTTSGRGATDTQYF.

Points on this clonotype: A much larger clone lies one base from this, so it may be a read error. V is TRBV3-1 and J is TRBJ2-5; D not resolved. Trimming left V 5 bases short and J 2 bases short, with 9 bases between. The CDR3 contains 13 residues. Germline V CDR1 and CDR2: LGHDT, YNNKEL (reference sequence). DNA for the CDR3: TGTGCCAGCAGCTGGGCGGTACAAGAGACCCAGTACTTC. It encodes CASSWAVQETQYF.

This clonotype occurred many times. V gene TRBV6-1 combines with J gene TRBJ2-3; D gene ambiguous. CDR1 and CDR2 (germline): MNHNS, SASEGT. CDR3 length equals 13 residues. Trimming took off 5 bases at V and 1 base at J, with 7 bases between the two ends. The CDR3 DNA is TGTGCCAGCAGTCTAGTCCGCACAGATACGCAGTATTTT. It translates to CASSLVRTDTQYF.

The chain employs TRBV29-1 and TRBJ2-3; no clear D gene. Near its end, the DNA agrees better with TRBJ1-5, so the J call may be wrong. The CDR3 sequence is 15 residues long. Looked up from germline, CDR1 is SQVTM and CDR2 is ANQGSEA. The CDR3 DNA sequence: TGCAGCACCCTCCCTAGGGCACCTTTCACAGATACGCAGCATTTT. Encoded protein: CSTLPRAPFTDTQHF.

In regard to this clonotype: A much larger clone differs from this one at a single base, so this may be a read error. V and J are TRBV11-3 and TRBJ2-5, with 8 bases fitting TRBD2. V shed 0 bases and J 9 bases; nucleotides not matched to a gene: 3. This CDR3 contains 13 residues. Germline loops: CDR1 SGHNT, CDR2 YENEEA. Written as DNA, the CDR3 is TGTGCCAGCAGCTTAGATTCGGGAGGGGCCCAGTACTTC. It is translated as CASSLDSGGAQYF.

This clonotype was detected only once. The chain employs TRBV15 and TRBJ2-1; TRBD2 matches at 12 bases. This CDR3 region has 14 residues. The junction had 7 bases not matched to a gene; V was cut back by 1 base and J by 15 bases. The germline CDR1 and CDR2 sequences are LNHNV and YYDKDF (reference sequence). The CDR3 bases are TGTGCCACCAGCAGAGTAACTAGCGGGGGGCCGGGGTTCTTC. It codes for CATSRVTSGGPGFF.

This clonotype showed up just once. The chain has TRBV5-1 and TRBJ1-5; 9 bases match TRBD1. The germline CDR1 and CDR2 sequences are SGHRS and YFSETQ. The trim removed 4 bases at V and 6 bases at J, leaving 11 bases unmatched. This CDR3 has 16 amino acids. The CDR3 coding sequence is TGCGCCAGCAGCCCAGGAGACAGGGGGTTCGGTCAGCCCCAGCATTTT. Translating gives CASSPGDRGFGQPQHF.

This clonotype was counted many times. The rearrangement joins TRBV19 to TRBJ1-2, with a tentative D call TRBD1 (5 bases). Trimming shortened V by 4 bases and J by 0 bases, and 12 bases separated the two germline ends. Per germline, CDR1 LNHDA and CDR2 SQIVND (reference sequence). This CDR3 region has 15 residues. The DNA of the CDR3 is TGTGCCAGTAGTACTGGGACGGAAGCTAACTATGGCTACACCTTC. As protein: CASSTGTEANYGYTF. Full variable domain (rest looked up from reference TRBV19 and TRBJ1-2): DGGITQSPKYLFRKEGQNVTLSCEQNLNHDAMYWYRQDPGQGLRLIYYSQIVNDFQKGDIAEGYSVSREKKESFPLTVTSAQKNPTAFYLCASSTGTEANYGYTFGSGTRLTVV.

This chain connects TRBV29-1 to TRBJ1-2; TRBD1 matches 10 bases. CDR1 and CDR2 (germline): SQVTM, ANQGSEA. There are 13 residues in the CDR3. V gave up 3 bases and J gave up 6 bases; unmatched junction bases: 4. The CDR3 loop is CSVEAGTGDGYTF. CDR3 nucleotides: TGCAGCGTTGAGGCCGGGACAGGGGATGGCTACACCTTC.

The gene calls are TRBV6-5 and TRBJ2-3; the D gene is possibly TRBD1 (5 bases). The V and J ends lost 2 bases and 2 bases respectively, with 11 bases between them. This CDR3 has 15 residues. CDR1 and CDR2 (germline): MNHEY, SVGAGI. The CDR3 DNA follows: TGTGCCAGCAGTTACAGGCAGGGTGTCACAGATACGCAGTATTTT. It translates to CASSYRQGVTDTQYF.

This chain connects TRBV24-1 to TRBJ2-3; D may be TRBD2 (6 bases). Germline V lookup: CDR1 KGHDR, CDR2 SFDVKD. V was cut by 7 bases and J by 3 bases, with 19 bases left in between. The CDR3 length is 16 residues. CDR3 protein: CATSAPGRGATDTQYF. As DNA, the CDR3 is TGTGCCACCAGCGCTCCAGGGCGGGGAGCGACAGATACGCAGTATTTT.

The J gene is TRBJ1-5, the V gene TRBV5-1; 11 bases line up with TRBD1. CDR3 size: 15 residues. V shed 4 bases, J shed 7 bases, and the junction held 7 bases outside the gene matches. From germline, CDR1 is SGHRS and CDR2 YFSETQ. The CDR3 spells CASSPGQGVRQPQHF. CDR3 DNA: TGCGCCAGCAGCCCGGGACAGGGGGTGCGGCAGCCCCAGCATTTT.

The rearrangement joins TRBV24-1 to TRBJ2-5, with a tentative D call TRBD1 (6 bases). V dropped 4 bases and J dropped 4 bases, with 12 bases sitting between them. Looked up from germline, CDR1 is KGHDR and CDR2 is SFDVKD. The CDR3 has 14 residues. This chain's CDR3 is CATSDPGRGETQYF. CDR3 DNA sequence: TGTGCCACCAGTGACCCCGGCAGGGGAGAGACCCAGTACTTC.

Comment on this clonotype: Possible read error: a much larger clone is one base away. The rearrangement uses TRBV6-4 and TRBJ2-1; TRBD2 aligns across 7 bases. V trimming: 8 bases; J trimming: 5 bases; junction bases outside the gene matches: 12. The CDR3 extends over 15 amino acids. Germline CDR1 MRHNA, CDR2 SNTAGT. In DNA form, the CDR3 reads TGTGCCAGCGTTGACGGGGGGACTGGCGACAATGAGCAGTTCTTC. Translation: CASVDGGTGDNEQFF.

The chain has TRBV19 and TRBJ2-1, with D hard to call. The CDR3 contains 17 residues. Trimming took off 1 base at V and 0 bases at J, with 13 bases between the two ends. From germline, CDR1 is LNHDA and CDR2 SQIVND (reference sequence). DNA for the CDR3: TGTGCCAGTAGTATAGTCGGACCGAGGAGCTCCTACAATGAGCAGTTCTTC. Translated, it gives CASSIVGPRSSYNEQFF.